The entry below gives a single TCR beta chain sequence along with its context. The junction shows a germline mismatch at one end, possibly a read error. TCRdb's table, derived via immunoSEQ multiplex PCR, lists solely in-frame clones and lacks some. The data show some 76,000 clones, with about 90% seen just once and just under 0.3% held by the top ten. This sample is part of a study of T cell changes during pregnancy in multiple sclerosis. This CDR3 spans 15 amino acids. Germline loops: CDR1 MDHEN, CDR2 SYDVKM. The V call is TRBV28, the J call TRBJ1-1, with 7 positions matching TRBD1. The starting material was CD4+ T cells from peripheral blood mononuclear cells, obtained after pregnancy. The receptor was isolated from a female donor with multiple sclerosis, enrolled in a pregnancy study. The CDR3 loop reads CASSSTGVRTLKLYF. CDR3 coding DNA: TGTGCCAGCAGTTCTACAGGGGTAAGAACACTGAAGCTTTACTTT.